The sequence of this TCR beta chain was determined in a study of T cells after posttransplantation cyclophosphamide. J gave up 1 base and V 4 bases, and 7 bases lay outside the gene matches. Germline CDR1 is GTSNPN and CDR2 is SVGIG (reference sequence). CDR3 length: 15 residues. The assay was immunoSEQ multiplex PCR, and TCRdb's table has in-frame clones only and misses some. The sample yields 23,000 or so clones, 86% seen once. Busulfan-fludarabine conditioning, marrow transplant, and cyclophosphamide on days +3 and +4 were administered. V gene TRBV30 combines with J gene TRBJ1-2, with 9 positions matching TRBD1. This sequence was found in a female patient under 45 who received an allogeneic stem cell transplant from an unrelated donor, was CMV-positive, and had no GVHD. Some of the T cells might come from the graft donor. The sample consisted of PBMCs, taken after allogeneic stem cell transplant with posttransplant cyclophosphamide. The CDR3 nucleotides are TGTGCCTGGAAAGCCCGGACAGGGGATAACTATGGCTACACCTTC. This translates into CAWKARTGDNYGYTF.